This T cell receptor (beta chain) came from a study of cytomegalovirus exposure and HLA in healthy donors. Germline trimming cut 4 bases from V and 1 base from J; bases unmatched to any gene: 4. Germline CDR1 and CDR2: MNHEY and SMNVEV (reference sequence). This CDR3 has 15 residues. Study-wide points: TCR beta chains numbering under 200 were designated cytomegalovirus-associated. The authors judged a highly shared variant cluster likely a sequencing artifact.

The PCR was carried out with 60 Vbeta primers and 13 Jbeta primers. Repertoires were generated with immunoSEQ multiplex PCR, while TCRdb's copy carries only in-frame clones and drops some. Among around 130,000 clones listed, about four fifths were seen once. In this sample, this clone turned up once. The antigen remains unidentified. The source material was PBMCs. This sequence was found in a man between 25 and 39 years old in good health and CMV-seronegative. The chain couples TRBV27 to TRBJ2-5; 9 bases line up with TRBD2. CDR3 in DNA: TGTGCCAGCAGTTCGGCGGGAGGGAGCCAAGAGACCCAGTACTTC. Translated: CASSSAGGSQETQYF.